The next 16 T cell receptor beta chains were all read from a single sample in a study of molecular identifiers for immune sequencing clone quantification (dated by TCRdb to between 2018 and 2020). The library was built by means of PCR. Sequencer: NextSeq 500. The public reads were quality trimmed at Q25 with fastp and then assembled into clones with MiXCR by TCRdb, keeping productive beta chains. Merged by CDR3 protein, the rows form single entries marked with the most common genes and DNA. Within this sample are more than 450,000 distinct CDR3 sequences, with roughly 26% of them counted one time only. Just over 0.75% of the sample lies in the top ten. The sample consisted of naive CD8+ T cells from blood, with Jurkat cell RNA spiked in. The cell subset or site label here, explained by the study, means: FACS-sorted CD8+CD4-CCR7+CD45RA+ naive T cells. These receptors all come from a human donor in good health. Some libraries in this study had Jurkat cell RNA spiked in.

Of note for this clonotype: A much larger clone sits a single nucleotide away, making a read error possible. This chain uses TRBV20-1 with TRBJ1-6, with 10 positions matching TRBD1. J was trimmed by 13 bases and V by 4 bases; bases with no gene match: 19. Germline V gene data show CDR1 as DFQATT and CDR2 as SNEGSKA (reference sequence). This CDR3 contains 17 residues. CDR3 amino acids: CSATSGTGVFKFGPLHF. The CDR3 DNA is TGCAGTGCTACTTCCGGGACAGGGGTCTTCAAATTCGGCCCCCTCCACTTT.

As DNA, the CDR3 is TGTGCCATCAGTGAAGGATCTGGAGGGCGCCCCTACGAGCAGTACTTC. Protein product: CAISEGSGGRPYEQYF. The rearrangement links TRBV10-3 to TRBJ2-7; a weak D match, TRBD2 (6 bases). CDR3 size: 16 residues. Germline values: CDR1 ENHRY, CDR2 SYGVKD. V lost 3 bases and J 2 bases, leaving 17 bases between the germline ends.

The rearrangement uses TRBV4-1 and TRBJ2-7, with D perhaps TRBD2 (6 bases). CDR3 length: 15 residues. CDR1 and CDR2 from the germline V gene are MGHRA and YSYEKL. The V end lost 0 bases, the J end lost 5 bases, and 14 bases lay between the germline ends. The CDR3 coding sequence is TGCGCCAGCAGCCAAGAGGGGCAGGGAGGAGACGAGCAGTACTTC. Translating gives CASSQEGQGGDEQYF.

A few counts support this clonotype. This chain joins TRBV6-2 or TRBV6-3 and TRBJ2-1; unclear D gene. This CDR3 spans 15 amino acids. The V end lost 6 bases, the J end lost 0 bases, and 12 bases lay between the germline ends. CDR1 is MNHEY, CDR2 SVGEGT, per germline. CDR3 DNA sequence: TGTGCCAGCAGCCAGGACGTAAGCTCCTACAATGAGCAGTTCTTC. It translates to CASSQDVSSYNEQFF.

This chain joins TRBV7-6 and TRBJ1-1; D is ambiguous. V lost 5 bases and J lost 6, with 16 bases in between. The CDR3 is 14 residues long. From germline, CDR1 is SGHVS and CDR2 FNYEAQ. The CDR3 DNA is TGTGCCAGCAGCCCAGGCGATCGACCCCCTGAAGCTTTCTTT. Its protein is CASSPGDRPPEAFF. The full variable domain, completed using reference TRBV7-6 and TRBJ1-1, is GAGVSQSPRYKVTKRGQDVALRCDPISGHVSLYWYRQALGQGPEFLTYFNYEAQQDKSGLPNDRFSAERPEGSISTLTIQRTEQRDSAMYRCASSPGDRPPEAFFGQGTRLTVV.

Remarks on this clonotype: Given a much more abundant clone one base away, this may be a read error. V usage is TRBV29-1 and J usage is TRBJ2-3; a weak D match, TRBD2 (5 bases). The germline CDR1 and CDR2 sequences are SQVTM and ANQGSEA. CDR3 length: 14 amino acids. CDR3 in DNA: TGCAGCGCTGAATTTTCGGAGGGCACAGATACGCAGTATTTT. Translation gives CSAEFSEGTDTQYF.

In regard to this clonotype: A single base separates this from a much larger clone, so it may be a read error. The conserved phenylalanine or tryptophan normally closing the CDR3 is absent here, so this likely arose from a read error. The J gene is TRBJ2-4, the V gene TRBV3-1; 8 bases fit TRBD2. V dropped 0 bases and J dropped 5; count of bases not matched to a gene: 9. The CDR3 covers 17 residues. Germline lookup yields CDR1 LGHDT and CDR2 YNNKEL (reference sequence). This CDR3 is CASSQEIAGQPQNIQYL. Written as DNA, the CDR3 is TGTGCCAGCAGCCAAGAGATAGCGGGGCAACCCCAAAACATTCAGTACCTC.

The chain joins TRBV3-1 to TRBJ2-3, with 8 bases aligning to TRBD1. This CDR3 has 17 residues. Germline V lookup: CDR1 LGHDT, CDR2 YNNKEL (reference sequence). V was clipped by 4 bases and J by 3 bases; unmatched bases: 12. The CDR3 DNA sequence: TGTGCCAGCAGCCCGAGTACGGACAGGGAAACTACAGATACGCAGTATTTT. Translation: CASSPSTDRETTDTQYF.

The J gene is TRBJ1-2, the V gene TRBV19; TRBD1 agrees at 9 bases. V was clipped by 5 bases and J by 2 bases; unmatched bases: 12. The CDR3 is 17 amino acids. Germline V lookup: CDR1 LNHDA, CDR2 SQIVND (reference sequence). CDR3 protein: CASSPMGQGRENYGYTF. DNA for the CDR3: TGTGCCAGTAGTCCCATGGGACAGGGCCGCGAGAACTATGGCTACACCTTC.

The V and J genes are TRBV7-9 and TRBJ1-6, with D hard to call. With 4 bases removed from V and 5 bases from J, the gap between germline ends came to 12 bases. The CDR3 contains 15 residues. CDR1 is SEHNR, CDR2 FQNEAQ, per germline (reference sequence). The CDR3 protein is CASSSGPYNNSPLHF. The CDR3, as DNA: TGTGCCAGCAGCTCCGGGCCTTATAATAATTCACCCCTCCACTTT.

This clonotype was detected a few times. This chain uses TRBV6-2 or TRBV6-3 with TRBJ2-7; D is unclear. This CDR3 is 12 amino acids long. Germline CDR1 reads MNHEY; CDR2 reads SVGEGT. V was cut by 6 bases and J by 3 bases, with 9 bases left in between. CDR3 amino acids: CASRSHLYEQYF. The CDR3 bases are TGTGCCAGCAGATCACACCTCTACGAGCAGTACTTC.

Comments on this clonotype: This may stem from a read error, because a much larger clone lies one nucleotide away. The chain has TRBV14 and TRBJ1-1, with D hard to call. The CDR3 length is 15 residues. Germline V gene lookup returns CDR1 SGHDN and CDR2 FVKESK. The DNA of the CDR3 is TGTGCCAGCAGCCAAGGGATCGGATTGAACATTGAAGCTTTCTTT. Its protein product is CASSQGIGLNIEAFF.

The CDR3 DNA is TGTGCCAGCGGCGTCGGGACAGGGGTTTCATACGAGCAGTACTTC. Translation gives CASGVGTGVSYEQYF. The V and J genes are TRBV11-2 and TRBJ2-7, with 10 bases lining up with TRBD1. V shed 8 bases, J shed 4 bases, and the junction held 11 bases outside the gene matches. CDR1 is SGHAT, CDR2 FQNNGV, per germline. The CDR3 totals 15 residues.

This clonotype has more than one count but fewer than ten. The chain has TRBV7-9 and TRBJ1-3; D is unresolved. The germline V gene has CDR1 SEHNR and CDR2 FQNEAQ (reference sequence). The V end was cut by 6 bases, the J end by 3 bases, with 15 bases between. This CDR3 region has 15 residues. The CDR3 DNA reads TGTGCCAGCAGTACAGCCAGTGAGTTTGGAAACACCATATATTTT. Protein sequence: CASSTASEFGNTIYF.

CDR3 sequence: CASKWDSETRRTGELFF. The CDR3 DNA sequence: TGTGCCAGCAAATGGGACAGTGAGACCCGTCGGACCGGGGAGCTGTTTTTT. The chain links TRBV6-2 or TRBV6-3 to TRBJ2-2, with TRBD1 matching 7 bases. There are 17 residues in the CDR3. After removal of 7 bases from V and 5 bases from J, the junction contained 16 bases not matched to a gene. CDR1 is MNHEY, CDR2 SVGEGT, per germline.

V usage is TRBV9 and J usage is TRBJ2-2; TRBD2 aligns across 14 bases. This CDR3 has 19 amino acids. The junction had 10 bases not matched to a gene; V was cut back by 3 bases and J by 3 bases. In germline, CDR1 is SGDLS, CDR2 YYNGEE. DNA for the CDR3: TGTGCCAGCAGCGCTAGACTAGCGGGAGGGCCAGCGTACACCGGGGAGCTGTTTTTT. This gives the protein CASSARLAGGPAYTGELFF.